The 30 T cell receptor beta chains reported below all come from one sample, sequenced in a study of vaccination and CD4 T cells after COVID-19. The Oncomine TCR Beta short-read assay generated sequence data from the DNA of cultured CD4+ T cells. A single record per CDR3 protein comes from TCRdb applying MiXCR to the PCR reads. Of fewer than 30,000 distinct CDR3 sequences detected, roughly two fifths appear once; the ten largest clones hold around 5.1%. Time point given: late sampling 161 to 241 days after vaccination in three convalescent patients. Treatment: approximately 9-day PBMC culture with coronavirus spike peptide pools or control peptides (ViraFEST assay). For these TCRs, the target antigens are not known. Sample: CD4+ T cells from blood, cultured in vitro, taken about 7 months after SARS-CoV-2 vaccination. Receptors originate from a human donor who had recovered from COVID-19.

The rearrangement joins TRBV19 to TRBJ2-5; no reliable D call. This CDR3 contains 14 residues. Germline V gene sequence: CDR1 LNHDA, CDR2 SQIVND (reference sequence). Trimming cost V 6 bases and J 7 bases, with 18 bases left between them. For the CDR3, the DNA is TGTGCCAGTAGCAACGACCCGAGTCTAGGGACCCAGTACTTC. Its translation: CASSNDPSLGTQYF.

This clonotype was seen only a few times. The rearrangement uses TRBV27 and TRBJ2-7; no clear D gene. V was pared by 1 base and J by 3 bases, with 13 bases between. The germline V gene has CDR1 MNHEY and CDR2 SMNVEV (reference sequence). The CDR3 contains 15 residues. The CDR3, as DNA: TGTGCCAGCAGTTTATTTCTGGGCACCGACTACGAGCAGTACTTC. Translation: CASSLFLGTDYEQYF.

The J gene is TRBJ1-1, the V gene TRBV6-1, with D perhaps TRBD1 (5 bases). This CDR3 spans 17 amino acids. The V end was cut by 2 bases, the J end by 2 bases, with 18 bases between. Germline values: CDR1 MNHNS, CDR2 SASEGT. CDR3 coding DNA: TGTGCCAGCAGTGAATCCATTCGAGGGGCTAGAAACACTGAAGCTTTCTTT. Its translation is CASSESIRGARNTEAFF.

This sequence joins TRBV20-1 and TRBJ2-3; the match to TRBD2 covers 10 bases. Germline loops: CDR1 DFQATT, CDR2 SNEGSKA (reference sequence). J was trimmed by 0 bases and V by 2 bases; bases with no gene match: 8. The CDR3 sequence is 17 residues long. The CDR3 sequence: CSARPPSGRRSTDTQYF. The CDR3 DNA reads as TGCAGTGCTAGACCTCCTAGCGGGAGAAGAAGCACAGATACGCAGTATTTT.

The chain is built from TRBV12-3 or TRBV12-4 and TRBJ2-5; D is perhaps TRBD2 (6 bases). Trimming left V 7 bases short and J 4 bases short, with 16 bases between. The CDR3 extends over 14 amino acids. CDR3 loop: CASTLATGVETQYF. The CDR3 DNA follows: TGTGCCAGCACCCTTGCCACGGGGGTAGAGACCCAGTACTTC.

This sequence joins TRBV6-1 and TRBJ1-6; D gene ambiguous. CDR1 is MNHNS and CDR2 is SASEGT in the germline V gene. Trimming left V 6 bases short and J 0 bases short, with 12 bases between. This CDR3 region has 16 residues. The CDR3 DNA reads TGTGCCAGCAGGGGCCGATCTGGCTCCTATAATTCACCCCTCCACTTT. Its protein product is CASRGRSGSYNSPLHF.

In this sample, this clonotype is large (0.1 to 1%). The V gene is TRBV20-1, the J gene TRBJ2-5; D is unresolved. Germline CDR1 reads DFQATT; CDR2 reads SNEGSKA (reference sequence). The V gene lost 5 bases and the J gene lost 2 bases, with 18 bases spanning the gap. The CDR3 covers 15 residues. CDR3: CSAHGPWTEQETQYF. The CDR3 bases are TGCAGTGCTCACGGGCCCTGGACGGAACAAGAGACCCAGTACTTC.

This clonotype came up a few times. Here the CDR3 DNA reads TGTGCCAGCAGCTTTAGGGAGAATTCACCCCTCCACTTT. Residues: CASSFRENSPLHF. This rearrangement joins TRBV7-2 to TRBJ1-6; D remains unclear. CDR3 length equals 13 residues. V gave up 3 bases and J gave up 7 bases, with 7 bases separating them. Germline V lookup: CDR1 SGHTA, CDR2 FQGNSA. Looking up the rest from reference TRBV7-2 and TRBJ1-6 gives the full variable domain: GAGVSQSPSNKVTEKGKDVELRCDPISGHTALYWYRQSLGQGLEFLIYFQGNSAPDKSGLPSDRFSAERTGGSVSTLTIQRTQQEDSAVYLCASSFRENSPLHFGNGTRLTVT.

The CDR3 DNA reads TGTGCCAGCTCTCCCGGGGGGGCGAACTATGGCTACACCTTC. This gives the protein CASSPGGANYGYTF. The chain links TRBV18 to TRBJ1-2; TRBD1 is a possible D gene (6 bases). V lost 6 bases and J lost 2, with 13 bases in between. This CDR3 is 14 amino acids long. The germline CDR1 and CDR2 sequences are KGHSH and LQKENI.

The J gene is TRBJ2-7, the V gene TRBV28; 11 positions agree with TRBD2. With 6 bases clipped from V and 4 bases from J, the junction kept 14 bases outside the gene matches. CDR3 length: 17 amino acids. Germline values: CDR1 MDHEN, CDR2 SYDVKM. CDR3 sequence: CASSYLTSGSTYYEQYF. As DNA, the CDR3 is TGTGCCAGCAGCTACCTTACTAGCGGGAGTACTTATTACGAGCAGTACTTC.

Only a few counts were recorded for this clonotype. CDR3 protein: CASSPRHGAVYNSPLHF. For the CDR3, the DNA is TGTGCCAGCAGTCCCCGCCATGGGGCCGTATATAATTCACCCCTCCACTTT. The V call is TRBV27, the J call TRBJ1-6; D is perhaps TRBD1 (5 bases). The CDR3 consists of 17 residues. CDR1 is MNHEY, CDR2 SMNVEV, per germline (reference sequence). The germline V and J ends were trimmed by 5 bases and 4 bases, with 18 bases remaining between them.

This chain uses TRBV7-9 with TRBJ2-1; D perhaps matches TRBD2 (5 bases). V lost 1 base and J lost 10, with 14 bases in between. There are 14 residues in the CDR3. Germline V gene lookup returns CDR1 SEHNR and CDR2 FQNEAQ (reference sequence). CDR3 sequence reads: CASSLVRTPREQFF. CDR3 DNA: TGTGCCAGCAGCTTAGTAAGGACTCCCCGGGAGCAGTTCTTC.

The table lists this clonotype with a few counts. CDR3 residues: CSARVPTGGGWNDQPQHF. The DNA of the CDR3 is TGCAGTGCTAGAGTCCCCACAGGGGGCGGTTGGAACGATCAGCCCCAGCATTTT. The J gene is TRBJ1-5, the V gene TRBV20-1; TRBD1 matches at 9 bases. The V gene end was trimmed by 1 base and the J gene end by 5 bases; junction bases not matched to a gene: 15. The CDR3 sequence is 18 residues long. Germline values: CDR1 DFQATT, CDR2 SNEGSKA (reference sequence).

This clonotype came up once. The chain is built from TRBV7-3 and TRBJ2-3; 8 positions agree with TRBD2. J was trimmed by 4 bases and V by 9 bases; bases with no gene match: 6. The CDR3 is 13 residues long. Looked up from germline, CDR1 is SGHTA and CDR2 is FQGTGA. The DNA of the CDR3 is TGTGCCAGTTCCCGGGAGGGGGCAGATACGCAGTATTTT. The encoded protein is CASSREGADTQYF.

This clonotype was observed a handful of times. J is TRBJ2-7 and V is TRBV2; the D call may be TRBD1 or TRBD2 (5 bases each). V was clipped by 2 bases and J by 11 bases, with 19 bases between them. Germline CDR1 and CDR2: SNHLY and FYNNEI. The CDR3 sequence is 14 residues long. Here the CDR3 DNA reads TGTGCCAGCAGTGAAACTAGGGGTGGGGAATCAGAGTACTTC. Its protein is CASSETRGGESEYF.

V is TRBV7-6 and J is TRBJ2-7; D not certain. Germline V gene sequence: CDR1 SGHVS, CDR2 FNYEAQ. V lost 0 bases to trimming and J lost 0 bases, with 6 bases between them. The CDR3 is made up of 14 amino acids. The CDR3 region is CASSLAAHSYEQYF. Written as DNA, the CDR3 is TGTGCCAGCAGCTTAGCTGCCCACTCCTACGAGCAGTACTTC. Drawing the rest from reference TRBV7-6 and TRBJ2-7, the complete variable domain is GAGVSQSPRYKVTKRGQDVALRCDPISGHVSLYWYRQALGQGPEFLTYFNYEAQQDKSGLPNDRFSAERPEGSISTLTIQRTEQRDSAMYRCASSLAAHSYEQYFGPGTRLTVT.

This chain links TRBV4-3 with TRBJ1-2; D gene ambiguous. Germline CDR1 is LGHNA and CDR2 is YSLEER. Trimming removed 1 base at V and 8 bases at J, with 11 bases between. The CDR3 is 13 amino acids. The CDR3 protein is CASSQGAGQGYTF. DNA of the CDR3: TGCGCCAGCAGCCAAGGGGCAGGTCAAGGCTACACCTTC.

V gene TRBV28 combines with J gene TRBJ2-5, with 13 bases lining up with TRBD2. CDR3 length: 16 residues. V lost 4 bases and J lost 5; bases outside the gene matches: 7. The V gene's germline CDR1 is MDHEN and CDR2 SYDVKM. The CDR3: CASSSRLAGGRETQYF. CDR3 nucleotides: TGTGCCAGCAGTTCACGACTAGCGGGAGGTCGGGAGACCCAGTACTTC.

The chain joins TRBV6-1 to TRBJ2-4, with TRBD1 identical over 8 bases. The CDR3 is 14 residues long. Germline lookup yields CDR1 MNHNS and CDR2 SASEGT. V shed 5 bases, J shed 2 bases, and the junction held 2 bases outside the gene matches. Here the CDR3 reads CASSRQGTKNIQYF. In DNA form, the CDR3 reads TGTGCCAGCAGTCGACAGGGGACCAAAAACATTCAGTACTTC.

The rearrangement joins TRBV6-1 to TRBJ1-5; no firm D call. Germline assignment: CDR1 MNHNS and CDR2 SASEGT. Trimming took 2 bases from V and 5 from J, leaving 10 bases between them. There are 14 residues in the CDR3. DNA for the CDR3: TGTGCCAGCAGTGAAAAGACGCTGGATCAGCCCCAGCATTTT. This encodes CASSEKTLDQPQHF.

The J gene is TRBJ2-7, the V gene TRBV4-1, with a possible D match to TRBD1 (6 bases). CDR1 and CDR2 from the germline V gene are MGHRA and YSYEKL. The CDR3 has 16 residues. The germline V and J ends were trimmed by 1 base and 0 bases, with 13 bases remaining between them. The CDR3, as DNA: TGCGCCAGCAGCCAAGGGACAGTGCCTAGCTCCTACGAGCAGTACTTC. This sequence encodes CASSQGTVPSSYEQYF.

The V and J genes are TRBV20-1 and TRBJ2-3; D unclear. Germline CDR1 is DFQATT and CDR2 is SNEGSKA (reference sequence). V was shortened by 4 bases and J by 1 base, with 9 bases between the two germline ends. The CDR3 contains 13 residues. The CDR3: CSAIGSRTDTQYF. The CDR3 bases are TGCAGTGCTATCGGGTCTCGCACAGATACGCAGTATTTT.

CDR3 amino acids: CASSSGAGLGATDTQYF. The CDR3 DNA follows: TGTGCCAGCAGTTCCGGGGCGGGACTTGGGGCCACAGATACGCAGTATTTT. The chain employs TRBV28 and TRBJ2-3, with D possibly TRBD2 on 6 matching bases. Between the trimmed V and J ends, which lost 4 bases and 2 bases, there was a span of 19 bases. The CDR3 has 17 residues. The germline V gene has CDR1 MDHEN and CDR2 SYDVKM.

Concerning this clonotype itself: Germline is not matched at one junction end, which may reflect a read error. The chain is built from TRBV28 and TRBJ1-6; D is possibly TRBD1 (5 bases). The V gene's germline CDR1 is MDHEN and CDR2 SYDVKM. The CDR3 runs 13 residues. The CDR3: CASSFRRDSPLHF. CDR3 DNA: TGTGCCAGCAGTTTTAGGAGGGACTCACCCCTCCACTTC.

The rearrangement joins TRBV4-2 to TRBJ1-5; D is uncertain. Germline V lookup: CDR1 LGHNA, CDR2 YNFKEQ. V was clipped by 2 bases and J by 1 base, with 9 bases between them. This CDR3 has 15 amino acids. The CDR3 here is CASSQFGGSNQPQHF. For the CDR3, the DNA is TGTGCCAGCAGCCAATTCGGCGGGAGCAATCAGCCCCAGCATTTT.

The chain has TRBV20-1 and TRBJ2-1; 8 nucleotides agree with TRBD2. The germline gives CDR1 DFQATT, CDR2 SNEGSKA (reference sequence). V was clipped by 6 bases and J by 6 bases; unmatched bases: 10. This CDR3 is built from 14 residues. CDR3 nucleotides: TGCAGTGCGGAACTAGCGGCGTCTTTCAATGAGCAGTTCTTC. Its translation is CSAELAASFNEQFF.

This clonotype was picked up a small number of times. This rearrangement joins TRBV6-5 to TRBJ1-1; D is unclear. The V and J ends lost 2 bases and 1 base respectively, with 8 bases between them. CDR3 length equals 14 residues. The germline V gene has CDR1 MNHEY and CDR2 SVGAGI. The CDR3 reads CASSYAPWNTEAFF. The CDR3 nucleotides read TGTGCCAGCAGTTACGCCCCCTGGAACACTGAAGCTTTCTTT.

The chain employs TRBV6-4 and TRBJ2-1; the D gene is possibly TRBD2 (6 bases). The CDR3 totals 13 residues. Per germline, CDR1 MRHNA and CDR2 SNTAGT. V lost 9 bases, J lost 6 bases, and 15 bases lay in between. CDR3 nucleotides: TGTGCCAGATTAATAAGGGAGGTCAATGAGCAGTTCTTC. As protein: CARLIREVNEQFF.

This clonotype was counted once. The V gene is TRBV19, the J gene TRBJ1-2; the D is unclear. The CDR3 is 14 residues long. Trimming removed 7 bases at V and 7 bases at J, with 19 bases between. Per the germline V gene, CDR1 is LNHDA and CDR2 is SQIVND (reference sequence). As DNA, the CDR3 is TGTGCCAGTACCCCCCGGGCCCCAACGGGTGGCTACACCTTC. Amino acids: CASTPRAPTGGYTF.

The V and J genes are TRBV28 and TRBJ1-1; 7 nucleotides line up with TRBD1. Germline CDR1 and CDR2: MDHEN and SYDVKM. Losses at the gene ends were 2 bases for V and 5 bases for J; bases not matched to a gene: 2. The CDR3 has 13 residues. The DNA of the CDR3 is TGTGCCAGCAGTTTACAGGGGGGTACTGAAGCTTTCTTT. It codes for CASSLQGGTEAFF.